This T cell receptor (beta chain) derives from a study of blood T cell repertoires in COVID-19. About the study: The samples span acute and convalescent COVID-19 from the United States, Italy and Spain. Sample material is recorded as cDNA or gDNA derived from T cells, B-cell-depleted T cells, or PBMCs.

Authors' methods: Estimation of nucleated cell counts was performed using reference gene primer amplification. Data came from immunoSEQ multiplex PCR; TCRdb stores just in-frame clones and leaves some out. The V and J calls and clone size come from that table; D and trimming were worked out from the DNA. The sample carries 75,000 to 90,000 clones, about 90% recorded once. The CDR3 runs 16 residues. In germline, CDR1 is MDHEN, CDR2 SYDVKM. V lost 6 bases and J lost 8, with 22 bases in between. The chain couples TRBV28 to TRBJ1-4; D perhaps matches TRBD1 (6 bases). This TCR came from a woman between 45 and 60 years old in a cohort sampled during active COVID-19. Sample: peripheral blood. CDR3 bases: TGTGCCAGCAGACATTATCCGCAGGGGCCGGAGGAAAAACTGTTTTTT. Translation gives CASRHYPQGPEEKLFF.